The next 10 T cell receptor beta chains were all read from a single sample in a study of multiple sclerosis patients with progressive multifocal leukoencephalopathy (dated by TCRdb to 2018 to 2020). Read against the paper, the sample's time point label means: before natalizumab initiation. The receptor library was made with the immunoSEQ multiplex PCR assay. TCRdb took over this immuneACCESS table, retaining in-frame rearrangements with V and J assigned. Such tables are incomplete; in checked studies, under half of the missing clones stem from an unresolved V gene, and the remainder is unexplained. The sample table holds approximately 31,000 clones, of which 70% to 90% were seen once. Of the sample, over 1.3% is held by the ten largest clones. Specimen: PBMCs. Receptor source: a human donor with multiple sclerosis.

The chain links TRBV5-1 to TRBJ2-5; TRBD1 might be the D (5 bases). This CDR3 has 11 residues. Trimming removed 7 bases at V and 10 bases at J, with 14 bases between. Germline V gene sequence: CDR1 SGHRS, CDR2 YFSETQ. The CDR3 sequence: CASSQSQGQYF. The CDR3 DNA follows: TGCGCCAGCTCGCAATCGCAGGGCCAGTACTTC.

The gene calls are TRBV19 and TRBJ2-7, with a tentative D call TRBD2 (6 bases). Per the germline V gene, CDR1 is LNHDA and CDR2 is SQIVND (reference sequence). The CDR3 extends over 17 amino acids. Trimming cost V 1 base and J 7 bases, with 23 bases left between them. Here the CDR3 DNA reads TGTGCCAGTAGTATAGGGGAGGCCGGCGACTCCACTTGGGAGCAGTACTTC. It encodes CASSIGEAGDSTWEQYF.

This clone was recorded a few times. The V gene is TRBV4-1, the J gene TRBJ2-7; 8 nucleotides line up with TRBD2. The germline CDR1 and CDR2 sequences are MGHRA and YSYEKL. The CDR3 contains 19 residues. V was clipped by 0 bases and J by 3 bases; unmatched bases: 16. Here the CDR3 reads CASSQEAPTWSGSGYEQYF. DNA of the CDR3: TGCGCCAGCAGCCAAGAGGCCCCCACTTGGAGCGGGAGTGGCTACGAGCAGTACTTC.

The CDR3 nucleotides read TGTGCCAGCACGCCGGGCTCAAGCTCCTACAATGAGCAGTTCTTC. This sequence encodes CASTPGSSSYNEQFF. The V and J genes are TRBV5-4 and TRBJ2-1, with D unresolved. The germline V and J ends were trimmed by 6 bases and 0 bases, with 13 bases remaining between them. CDR1 and CDR2 (germline): SGHNT, YYREEE (reference sequence). The CDR3 totals 15 residues.

V usage is TRBV28 and J usage is TRBJ2-7; maybe TRBD1 (6 bases). The V and J ends lost 8 bases and 2 bases respectively, with 16 bases between them. This CDR3 region has 14 residues. Germline values: CDR1 MDHEN, CDR2 SYDVKM. This CDR3 is CASGQLGQTYEQYF. In DNA form, the CDR3 reads TGTGCCAGCGGCCAGTTAGGACAGACCTACGAGCAGTACTTC.

The V call is TRBV7-8, the J call TRBJ2-2; 8 bases line up with TRBD2. This CDR3 has 14 residues. Germline values: CDR1 SGHVS, CDR2 FQNEAQ. V was pared by 5 bases and J by 10 bases, with 9 bases of the junction left unmatched. The CDR3 nucleotides are TGTGCCAGCAGCCCCCGTGACGGGAGGGAGGAGCTGTTTTTT. Residues: CASSPRDGREELFF.

The chain links TRBV10-1 to TRBJ2-1; a possible D gene is TRBD1 (5 bases). Germline V gives CDR1 WNHNN, CDR2 SYGVQD (reference sequence). The CDR3 spans 14 residues. Trimming pared 1 base from V and 2 bases from J, leaving 6 bases between. For the CDR3, the DNA is TGCGCCAGCAGTGAGTACAGGACCTACAATGAGCAGTTCTTC. This translates into CASSEYRTYNEQFF.

The rearrangement uses TRBV21-1 and TRBJ2-1; the table's D call of TRBD2 was not tested on the DNA. TRBV21-1 corresponds to a pseudogene. The CDR3 consists of 17 residues. CDR3: CASSLYEGREDYNEQFF. In DNA, the CDR3 is TGTGCCAGCAGCCTTTATGAGGGGCGGGAGGACTACAATGAGCAGTTCTTC.

This clone has only one observation. The CDR3 sequence is CASSYPYSGRVYEQFF. The CDR3 DNA sequence: TGTGCCAGCAGTTACCCCTATAGCGGGAGGGTCTATGAGCAGTTCTTC. The genes are TRBV6-6 and TRBJ2-1; 11 bases agree with TRBD2. CDR1 is MNHNY and CDR2 is SVGAGI in the germline V gene (reference sequence). The ends lost 2 bases at V and 8 bases at J; junction bases unmatched: 8. The CDR3 is made up of 16 amino acids.

The chain is built from TRBV29-1 and TRBJ2-3; 7 nucleotides align to TRBD1. From germline, CDR1 is SQVTM and CDR2 ANQGSEA. Unmatched junction bases numbered 10, after V lost 5 bases and J lost 2 bases. The CDR3 extends over 15 amino acids. In DNA, the CDR3 is TGCAGCGTTAAGACAGGGTTGAGGCTCACAGATACGCAGTATTTT. Residues: CSVKTGLRLTDTQYF.